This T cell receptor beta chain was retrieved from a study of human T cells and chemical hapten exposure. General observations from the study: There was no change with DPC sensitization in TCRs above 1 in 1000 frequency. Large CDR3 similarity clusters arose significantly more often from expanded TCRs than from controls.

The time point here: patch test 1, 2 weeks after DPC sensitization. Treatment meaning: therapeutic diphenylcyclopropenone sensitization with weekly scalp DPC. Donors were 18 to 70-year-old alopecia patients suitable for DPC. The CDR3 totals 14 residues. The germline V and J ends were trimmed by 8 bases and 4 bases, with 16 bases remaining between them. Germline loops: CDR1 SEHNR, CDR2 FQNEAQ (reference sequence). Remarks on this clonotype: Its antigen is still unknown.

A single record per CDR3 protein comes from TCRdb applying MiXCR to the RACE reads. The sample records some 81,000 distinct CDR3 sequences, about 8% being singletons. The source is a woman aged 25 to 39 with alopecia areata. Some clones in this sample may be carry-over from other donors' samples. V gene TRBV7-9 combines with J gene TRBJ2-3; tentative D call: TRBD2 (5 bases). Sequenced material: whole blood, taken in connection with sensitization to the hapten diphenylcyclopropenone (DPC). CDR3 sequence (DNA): TGTGCCAGCCGCGAAGGAGGAGGAGCAGATACGCAGTATTTT. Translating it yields CASREGGGADTQYF.